The present T cell receptor (beta chain) was sequenced within a study of Ad26.COV2.S vaccination and SARS-CoV-2 variants. This CDR3 contains 15 residues. V lost 0 bases and J lost 5; bases outside the gene matches: 4. The germline CDR1 and CDR2 sequences are SGHAT and FQNNGV. Treatment in this sample: 19 received Ad26.COV2.S at low or high dose, single or two shots; 5 received placebo; per-sample allocation not given. Collection of the samples took place on day 63 after the first injection of vaccine or placebo. Whole-study findings and limits: It was vaccine recipients, not placebo recipients, who had the higher spike-specific TCR breadth. Estimates derived from TCR breadth and depth analyses may have underestimated total T cell responses. Post-vaccination spike-specific CD8+ and CD4+ T cell responses reportedly had substantial breadth. The study found similar non-spike TCR breadth in vaccine and placebo recipients.

Data came from immunoSEQ multiplex PCR; TCRdb stores just in-frame clones and leaves some out. The table lists about 260,000 clones, around 85% of them singletons. Points on this clone: Its target is unknown.

This specimen consisted of peripheral blood, obtained in a trial of Ad26.COV2.S vaccine versus placebo. The chain is built from TRBV11-2 and TRBJ2-3, with 8 nucleotides matching TRBD1. The receptor was isolated from a person aged 18-65 years who received the Ad26.COV2.S COVID-19 vaccine or a placebo. CDR3 sequence (DNA): TGTGCCAGCAGCTTAGATCAGGGGGCGCAAGATACGCAGTATTTT. Protein sequence: CASSLDQGAQDTQYF.